This T cell receptor (beta chain) was recorded in a study of T cell clusters in autoimmune cytopenias. Each sample's input was approximately 270 ng genomic DNA, 38,000 or so genome equivalents. This CDR3 region has 13 residues. The germline V gene has CDR1 MNHEY and CDR2 SMNVEV (reference sequence). TRB was amplified by touch-down multiplex PCR, primer pools A and B combined. TCRdb re-called the multiplex PCR reads and gives one entry per CDR3 protein, without DNA. This sample contains 3,400 or so distinct CDR3 sequences. The chain combines TRBV27 with TRBJ1-1. Sequenced sample: peripheral blood. The source is a human donor with an autoimmune cytopenia or autoimmune hepatitis (not recorded which). CDR3 loop: CASRRGVDTEAFF.